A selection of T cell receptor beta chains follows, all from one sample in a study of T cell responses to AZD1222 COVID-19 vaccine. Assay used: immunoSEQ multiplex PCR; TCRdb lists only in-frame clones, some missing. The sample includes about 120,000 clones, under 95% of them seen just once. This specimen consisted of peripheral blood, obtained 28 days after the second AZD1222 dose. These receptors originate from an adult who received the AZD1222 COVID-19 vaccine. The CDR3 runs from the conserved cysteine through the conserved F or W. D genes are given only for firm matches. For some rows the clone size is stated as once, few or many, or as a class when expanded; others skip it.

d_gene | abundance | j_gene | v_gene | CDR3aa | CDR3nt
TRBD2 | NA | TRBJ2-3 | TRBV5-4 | CASSSGTSGTGDTQYF | TGTGCCAGCAGCTCTGGGACTAGCGGGACGGGAGATACGCAGTATTTT
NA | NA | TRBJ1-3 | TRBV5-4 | CASSLAGSPGNTIYF | TGTGCCAGCAGCTTGGCCGGGTCTCCGGGAAACACCATATATTTT
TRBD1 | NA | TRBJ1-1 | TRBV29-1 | CSVVRGLNTEAFF | TGCAGCGTTGTTAGGGGGCTAAACACTGAAGCTTTCTTT
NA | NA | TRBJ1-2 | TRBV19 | CASSTRDHIGYTF | TGTGCCAGTAGTACCCGGGACCATATTGGCTACACCTTC
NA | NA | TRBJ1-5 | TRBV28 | CASRTRRTNQPQHF | TGTGCCAGCAGGACCCGACGGACGAATCAGCCCCAGCATTTT
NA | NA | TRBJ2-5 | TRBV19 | CATRSFLGETQYF | TGTGCCACCCGCTCCTTCCTCGGAGAGACCCAGTACTTC
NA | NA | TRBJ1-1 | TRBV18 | CASSVGSNTEAFF | TGTGCCAGCTCCGTGGGAAGCAACACTGAAGCTTTCTTT
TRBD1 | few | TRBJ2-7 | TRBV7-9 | CASSLVVGSRGYEQYF | TGTGCCAGCAGCTTAGTCGTGGGGAGCAGGGGGTACGAGCAGTACTTC
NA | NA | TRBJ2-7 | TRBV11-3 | CASSRQNGGGEQYF | TGTGCCAGCAGCCGCCAAAACGGTGGTGGAGAGCAGTACTTC
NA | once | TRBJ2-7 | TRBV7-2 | CASSLNPMGEQYF | TGTGCCAGCAGCCTAAACCCGATGGGCGAGCAGTACTTC
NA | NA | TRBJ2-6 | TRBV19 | CASRSQGFPGANVLTF | TGTGCCAGTAGGAGTCAGGGTTTTCCTGGGGCCAACGTCCTGACTTTC
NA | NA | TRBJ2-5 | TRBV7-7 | CASSLGGLAQETQYF | TGTGCCAGCAGCTTAGGCGGGCTAGCCCAAGAGACCCAGTACTTC
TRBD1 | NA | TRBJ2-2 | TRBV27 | CASSPTGGTGELFF | TGTGCCAGCAGCCCTACAGGGGGCACCGGGGAGCTGTTTTTT
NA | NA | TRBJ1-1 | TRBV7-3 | CASSSHPNTEAFF | TGTGCCAGCAGCTCACACCCGAACACTGAAGCTTTCTTT
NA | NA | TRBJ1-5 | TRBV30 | CAWSVQGDQPQHF | TGTGCCTGGAGTGTACAAGGGGATCAGCCCCAGCATTTT
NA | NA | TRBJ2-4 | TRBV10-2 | CASRGGGISGIQYF | TGCGCCAGCCGTGGAGGGGGGATAAGTGGCATTCAGTACTTC
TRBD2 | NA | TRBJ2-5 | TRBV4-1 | CASSQSLLAGVAETQYF | TGCGCCAGCAGCCAATCCCTACTAGCGGGAGTGGCAGAGACCCAGTACTTC
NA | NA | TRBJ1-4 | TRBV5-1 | CASSLGQVHEKLFF | TGCGCCAGCAGCTTGGGACAGGTCCATGAAAAACTGTTTTTT
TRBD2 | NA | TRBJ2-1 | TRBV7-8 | CASSSPGLAVNNEQFF | TGTGCCAGCAGCTCTCCGGGACTAGCGGTTAACAATGAGCAGTTCTTC
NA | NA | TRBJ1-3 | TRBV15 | CATSRGSTGIRGNTIYF | TGTGCCACCAGCAGAGGTTCAACAGGTATTCGCGGGAACACCATATATTTT
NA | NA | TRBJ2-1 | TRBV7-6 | CASSLGGRAKGNEQFF | TGTGCCAGCAGCTTAGGCGGCAGGGCCAAAGGGAATGAGCAGTTCTTC
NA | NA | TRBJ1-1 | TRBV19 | CASIEGVNTEAFF | TGTGCCAGTATCGAGGGGGTGAACACTGAAGCTTTCTTT
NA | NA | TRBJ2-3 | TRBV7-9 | CASSPSGTDTQYF | TGTGCCAGCAGCCCGAGCGGAACAGATACGCAGTATTTT
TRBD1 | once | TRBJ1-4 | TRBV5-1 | CASSLYKSGGATNEKLFF | TGCGCCAGCAGCCTATATAAATCAGGGGGCGCAACTAATGAAAAACTGTTTTTT
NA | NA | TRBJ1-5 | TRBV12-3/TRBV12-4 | CASSPTYQPQHF | TGTGCCAGCAGTCCGACGTATCAGCCCCAGCATTTT
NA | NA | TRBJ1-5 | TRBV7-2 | CASSLERGSNQPQHF | TGTGCCAGCAGCTTGGAACGCGGGAGCAATCAGCCCCAGCATTTT
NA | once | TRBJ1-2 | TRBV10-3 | CAIREPTVYGYTF | TGTGCCATCAGAGAACCGACGGTGTATGGCTACACCTTC
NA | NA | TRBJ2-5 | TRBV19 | CASSSRTVQETQYF | TGTGCCAGTAGTTCCAGGACTGTGCAAGAGACCCAGTACTTC
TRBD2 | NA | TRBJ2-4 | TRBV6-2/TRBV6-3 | CASSYMLAGGGAENIQYF | TGTGCCAGCAGTTACATGCTAGCGGGAGGGGGCGCCGAAAACATTCAGTACTTC
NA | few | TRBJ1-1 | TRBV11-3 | CASSLGGEHTEAFF | TGTGCCAGCAGCTTAGGTGGGGAGCACACTGAAGCTTTCTTT
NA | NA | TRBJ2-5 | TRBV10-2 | CASSVTSETQYF | TGCGCCAGCAGTGTAACTTCAGAGACCCAGTACTTC
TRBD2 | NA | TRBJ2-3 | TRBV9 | CASSVEGLAGAGDTQYF | TGTGCCAGCAGCGTAGAAGGACTAGCGGGAGCCGGGGATACGCAGTATTTT
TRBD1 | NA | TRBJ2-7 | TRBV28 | CASSLGGQGAYEQYF | TGTGCCAGCAGCCTCGGTGGACAGGGGGCCTACGAGCAGTACTTC
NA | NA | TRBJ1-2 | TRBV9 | CASSVGRGLDYGYTF | TGTGCCAGCAGCGTAGGCCGGGGTCTTGACTATGGCTACACCTTC
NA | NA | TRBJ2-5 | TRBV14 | CASSQAASSAWETQYF | TGTGCCAGCAGCCAAGCAGCTTCTTCGGCGTGGGAGACCCAGTACTTC
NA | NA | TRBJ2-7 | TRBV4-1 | CASSQVPGRSPYEQYF | TGCGCCAGCAGCCAAGTCCCGGGCCGGAGCCCCTACGAGCAGTACTTC
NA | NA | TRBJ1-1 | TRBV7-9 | CASSPQWAEAFF | TGTGCCAGCAGCCCCCAATGGGCTGAAGCTTTCTTT
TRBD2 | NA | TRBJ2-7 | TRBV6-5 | CASRATSDSTYEQYF | TGTGCCAGCAGGGCCACTAGCGATAGCACCTACGAGCAGTACTTC
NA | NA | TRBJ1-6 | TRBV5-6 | CASSCTPLGPEGNSPLHF | TGTGCCAGCAGCTGCACTCCCTTGGGACCTGAAGGTAATTCACCCCTCCACTTT
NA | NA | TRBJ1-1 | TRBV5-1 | CASSLIHMNTEAFF | TGCGCCAGCAGCTTGATACACATGAACACTGAAGCTTTCTTT
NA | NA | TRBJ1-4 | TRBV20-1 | CGKAVNEKLFF | TGCGGAAAGGCGGTAAATGAAAAACTGTTTTTT
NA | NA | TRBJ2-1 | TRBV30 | CAWSVQRTPAYNEQFF | TGTGCCTGGAGTGTACAAAGGACGCCGGCCTACAATGAGCAGTTCTTC
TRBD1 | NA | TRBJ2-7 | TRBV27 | CASSLEGPGQGYEQYF | TGTGCCAGCAGTTTGGAGGGGCCGGGACAGGGGTACGAGCAGTACTTC
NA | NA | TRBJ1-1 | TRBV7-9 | CASSLNERRDTEAFF | TGTGCCAGCAGCCTCAACGAGCGGAGGGACACTGAAGCTTTCTTT